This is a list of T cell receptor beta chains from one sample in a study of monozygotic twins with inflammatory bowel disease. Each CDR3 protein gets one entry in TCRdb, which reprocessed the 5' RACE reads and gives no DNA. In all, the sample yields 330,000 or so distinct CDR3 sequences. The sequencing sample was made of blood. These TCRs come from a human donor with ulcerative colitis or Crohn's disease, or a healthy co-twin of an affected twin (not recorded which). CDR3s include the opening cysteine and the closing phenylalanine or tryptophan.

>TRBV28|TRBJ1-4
CASSFGGGQEKLFF
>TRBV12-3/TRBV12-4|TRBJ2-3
CASSDGTSGDKSTDTQYF
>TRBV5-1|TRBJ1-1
CASSLKNQGQSTEAFF
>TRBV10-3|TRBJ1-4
CAISEFARGEMFF
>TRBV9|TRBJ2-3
CASSVASTDTQYF
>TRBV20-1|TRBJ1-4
CSAVYGEWGGYEKLFF
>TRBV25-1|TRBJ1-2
CASSESTHYGYTF
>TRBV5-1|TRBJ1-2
CASSFGDINYGYTF
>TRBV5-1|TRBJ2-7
CASPPVAGPFYEQYF
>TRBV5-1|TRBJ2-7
CASKLAGGPRGEQYF
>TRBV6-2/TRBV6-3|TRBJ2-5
CASSPGTFLGTQYF
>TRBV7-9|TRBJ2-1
CASSLGISMEYNEQFF
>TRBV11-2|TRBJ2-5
CASRPGPTGNEETQYF
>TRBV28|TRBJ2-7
CASRGYRGRHEQYF
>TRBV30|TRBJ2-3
CAWSRGSTDTQYF
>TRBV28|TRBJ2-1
CASSLSRWGVGDEQFF
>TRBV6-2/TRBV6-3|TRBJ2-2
CASSYEQGARLTGELFF
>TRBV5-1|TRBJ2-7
CASSLGLNEQYF
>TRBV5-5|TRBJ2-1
CASSLAQGNSYNEQFF
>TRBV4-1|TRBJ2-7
CASSHGRGLRSYEQYF
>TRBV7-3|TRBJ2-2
CASSLTPSGPELNTGELFF
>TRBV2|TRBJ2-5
CATRPIVGRAQETQYF
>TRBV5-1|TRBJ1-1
CASSLQEGMNTEAFF
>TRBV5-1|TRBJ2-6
CASSLDGRASSGANVLTF
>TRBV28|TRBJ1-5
CASRQAGARNQPQHF
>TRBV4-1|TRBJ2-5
CASSQGQRGETQYF
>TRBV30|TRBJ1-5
CAWSVSNQPQHF
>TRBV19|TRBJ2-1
CASSIGKGTEQFF
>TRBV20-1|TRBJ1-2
CSARDLGGHYGYTF
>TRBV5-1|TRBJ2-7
CASSVTGTGEYEQYF
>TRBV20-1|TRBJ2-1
CSAWDPKSSYNEQFF
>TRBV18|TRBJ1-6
CASSPEQGARNSPLHF
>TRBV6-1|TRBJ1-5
CASRGGRGSNQPQHF
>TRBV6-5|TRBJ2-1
CASSYERGDNEQFF
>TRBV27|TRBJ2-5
CASSSRLAGAPETQYF
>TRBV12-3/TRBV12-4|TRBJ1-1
CASSRGVTNTEAFF
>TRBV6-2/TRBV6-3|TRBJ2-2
CASSSPSGTNTGELFF
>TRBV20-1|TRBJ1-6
CSATGQGRLLTSSPLHF
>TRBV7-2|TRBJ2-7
CASSLEALAAGAYEQYF
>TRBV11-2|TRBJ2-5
CASSDSSGGGETQYF
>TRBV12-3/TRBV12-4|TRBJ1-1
CASSPTGRGIPEAFF
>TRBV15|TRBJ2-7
CATSRDQLGQGEQYF
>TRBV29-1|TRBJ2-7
CSVRAVSYEQYF
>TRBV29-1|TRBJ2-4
CSVDLAKNIQYF
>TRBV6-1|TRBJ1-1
CASSDRIDNTEAFF
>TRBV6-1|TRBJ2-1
CASSALAGVHNEQFF
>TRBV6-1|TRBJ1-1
CATLKGDRKNTEAFF
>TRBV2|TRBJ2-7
CASSEARVYYEQYF
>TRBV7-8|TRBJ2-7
CASSLLAGQTYEQYF
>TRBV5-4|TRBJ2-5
CASKVKKAGDRQETQYF
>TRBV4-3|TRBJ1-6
CASSYLSGANSPLHF
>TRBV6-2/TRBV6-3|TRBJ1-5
CASSYSSNGYNQPQHF
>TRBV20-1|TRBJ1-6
CSANRENSPLHF
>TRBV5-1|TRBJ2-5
CASSPGATKETQYF